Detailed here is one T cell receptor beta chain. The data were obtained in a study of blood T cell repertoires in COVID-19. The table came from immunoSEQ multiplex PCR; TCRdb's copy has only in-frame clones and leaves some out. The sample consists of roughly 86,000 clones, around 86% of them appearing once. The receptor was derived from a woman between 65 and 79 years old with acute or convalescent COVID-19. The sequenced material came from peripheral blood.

The CDR3 protein is CASSLFSAGGKEQFF. CDR3 sequence (DNA): TGTGCCAGCAGTTTATTTTCGGCGGGGGGCAAGGAGCAGTTCTTC. The chain is built from TRBV28 and TRBJ2-1; TRBD2 agrees at 8 bases. The CDR3 has 15 amino acids. Germline V CDR1 and CDR2: MDHEN, SYDVKM. Germline trimming cut 1 base from V and 10 bases from J; bases unmatched to any gene: 9.